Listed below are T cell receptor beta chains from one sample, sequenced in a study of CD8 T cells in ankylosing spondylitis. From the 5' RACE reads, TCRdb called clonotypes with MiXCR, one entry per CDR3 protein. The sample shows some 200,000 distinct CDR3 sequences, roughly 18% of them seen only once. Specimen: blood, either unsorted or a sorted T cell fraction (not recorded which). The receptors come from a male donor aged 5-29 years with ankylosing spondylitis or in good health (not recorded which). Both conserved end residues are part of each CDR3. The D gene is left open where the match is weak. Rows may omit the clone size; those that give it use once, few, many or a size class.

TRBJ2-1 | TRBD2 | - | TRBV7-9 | CASSLVSSGDREFF | TGTGCCAGCAGCTTAGTGTCTAGCGGGGACCGGGAGTTCTTC
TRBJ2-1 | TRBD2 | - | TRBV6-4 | CASSDAISGSYNEQFF | TGTGCCAGCAGTGACGCGATTAGCGGGAGCTACAATGAGCAGTTCTTC
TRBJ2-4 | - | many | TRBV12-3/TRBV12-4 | CASSHREAGKNIQYF | TGTGCCAGCAGTCACAGGGAGGCGGGCAAAAACATTCAGTACTTC
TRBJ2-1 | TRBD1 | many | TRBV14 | CASSPDRVIYNEQFF | TGTGCCAGCAGCCCGGACAGGGTGATTTACAATGAGCAGTTCTTC
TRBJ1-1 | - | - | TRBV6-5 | CASSYSVQGIAFF | TGTGCCAGCAGTTACTCGGTACAGGGCATAGCTTTCTTT
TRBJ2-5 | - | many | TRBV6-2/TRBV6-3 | CASRSYQETQYF | TGTGCCAGCAGATCGTACCAAGAGACCCAGTACTTC
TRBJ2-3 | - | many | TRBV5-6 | CASSLVLARDTQYF | TGTGCCAGCAGCTTGGTTCTAGCGAGGGATACGCAGTATTTT
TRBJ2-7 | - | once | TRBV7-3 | CASSLTKGPPYEQYF | TGTGCCAGCAGCTTAACGAAGGGGCCTCCATACGAGCAGTACTTC
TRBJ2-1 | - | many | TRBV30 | CAWRGQEEQFF | TGTGCCTGGAGAGGACAAGAAGAGCAGTTCTTC
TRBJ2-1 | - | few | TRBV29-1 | CSVDGTSSYNEQFF | TGCAGCGTTGACGGGACGAGCTCCTACAATGAGCAGTTCTTC
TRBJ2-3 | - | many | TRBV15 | CATSREGADTQYF | TGTGCCACCAGCAGAGAGGGAGCAGATACGCAGTATTTT
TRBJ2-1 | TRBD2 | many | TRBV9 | CASSAPAGGRDNEQFF | TGTGCCAGCAGCGCCCCGGCGGGAGGGAGGGACAATGAGCAGTTCTTC
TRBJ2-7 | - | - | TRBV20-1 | CSALSPASYEQYF | TGCAGTGCTTTAAGCCCCGCCTCCTACGAGCAGTACTTC
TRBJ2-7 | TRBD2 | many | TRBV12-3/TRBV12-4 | CASSLGLAGDEQYF | TGTGCCAGCAGTTTGGGACTAGCGGGAGACGAGCAGTACTTC
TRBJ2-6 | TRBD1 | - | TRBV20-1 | CSARSGTGGVAGANVLTF | TGCAGTGCTAGATCGGGGACAGGGGGCGTAGCCGGGGCCAACGTCCTGACTTTC
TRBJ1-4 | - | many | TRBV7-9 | CASSSSTGTSNEKLFF | TGTGCCAGCAGTTCTTCAACCGGGACATCGAATGAAAAACTGTTTTTT
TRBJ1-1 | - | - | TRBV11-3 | CASSQGGVDTEAFF | TGTGCCAGCAGCCAAGGAGGTGTGGACACTGAAGCTTTCTTT
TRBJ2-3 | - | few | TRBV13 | CASSLAQTGSTQYF | TGTGCCAGCAGCTTAGCCCAAACGGGGAGTACGCAGTATTTT
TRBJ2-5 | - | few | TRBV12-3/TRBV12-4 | CASSFSEPTQYF | TGTGCCAGCAGTTTTTCGGAGCCCACCCAGTACTTC
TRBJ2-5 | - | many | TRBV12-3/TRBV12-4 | CASSLRQAETQYF | TGTGCCAGCAGTTTGAGGCAGGCAGAGACCCAGTACTTC
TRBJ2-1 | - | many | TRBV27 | CASSLSGHSYNEQFF | TGTGCCAGCAGTTTGAGCGGGCACTCCTACAATGAGCAGTTCTTC
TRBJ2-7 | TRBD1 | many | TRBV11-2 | CASSLAGTVSYEQYF | TGTGCCAGCAGCTTAGCCGGGACAGTATCCTACGAGCAGTACTTC
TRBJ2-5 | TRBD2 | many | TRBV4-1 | CASSQSVSGRTQETQYF | TGCGCCAGCAGCCAATCGGTCAGCGGGAGGACACAAGAGACCCAGTACTTC
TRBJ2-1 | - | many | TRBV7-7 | CASSLQEFNEQFF | TGTGCCAGCAGCTTACAGGAGTTTAATGAGCAGTTCTTC
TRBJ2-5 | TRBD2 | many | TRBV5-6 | CASSLGLAGSLYQETQYF | TGTGCCAGCAGCTTGGGGCTAGCGGGATCCCTGTACCAAGAGACCCAGTACTTC
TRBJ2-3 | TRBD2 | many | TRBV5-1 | CASSDGTSARTDTQYF | TGCGCCAGCAGTGATGGGACTAGCGCACGCACAGATACGCAGTATTTT
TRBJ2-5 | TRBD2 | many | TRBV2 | CASRDSGGVGETQYF | TGTGCCAGCAGAGATAGCGGGGGGGTTGGGGAGACCCAGTACTTC
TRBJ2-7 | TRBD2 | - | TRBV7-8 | CASSSLSGRYYEQYF | TGTGCCAGCAGCTCCTTGAGCGGGAGGTACTACGAGCAGTACTTC
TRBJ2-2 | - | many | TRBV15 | CATKEELPNTGELFF | TGTGCCACCAAAGAGGAGCTACCGAACACCGGGGAGCTGTTTTTT
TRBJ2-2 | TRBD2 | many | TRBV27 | CASSPHSGINTGELFF | TGTGCCAGCAGTCCACATAGCGGGATAAACACCGGGGAGCTGTTTTTT
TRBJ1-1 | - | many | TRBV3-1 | CASSQGTANTEAFF | TGTGCCAGCAGCCAAGGGACAGCGAACACTGAAGCTTTCTTT
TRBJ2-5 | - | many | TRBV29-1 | CSVSLDFQETQYF | TGCAGCGTGAGTTTGGACTTTCAAGAGACCCAGTACTTC
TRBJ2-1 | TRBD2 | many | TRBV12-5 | CASTIAGNNEQFF | TGTGCTAGTACAATAGCGGGAAACAATGAGCAGTTCTTC
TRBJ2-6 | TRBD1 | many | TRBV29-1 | CSVDRAGANVLTF | TGCAGCGTCGACAGGGCTGGGGCCAACGTCCTGACTTTC
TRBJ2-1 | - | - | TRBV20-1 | CSARRGGVSYNEQFF | TGCAGTGCTAGGAGGGGGGGGGTCTCCTACAATGAGCAGTTCTTC
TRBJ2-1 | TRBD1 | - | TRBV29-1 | CSVSGQGSDEQFF | TGCAGCGTGTCGGGACAGGGGAGCGATGAGCAGTTCTTC
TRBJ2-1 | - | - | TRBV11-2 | CASSLGTSYNEQFF | TGTGCCAGCAGCTTAGGAACCTCCTACAATGAGCAGTTCTTC
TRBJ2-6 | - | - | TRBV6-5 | CASSYSILAGANVLTF | TGTGCCAGCAGTTACTCGATTTTGGCTGGGGCCAACGTCCTGACTTTC
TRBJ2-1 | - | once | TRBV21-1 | CASSAMRLHEQFF | TGTGCCAGCAGCGCCATGCGTCTCCATGAGCAGTTCTTC
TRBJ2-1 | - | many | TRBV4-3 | CASKGAGDVNEQFF | TGCGCCAGCAAGGGCGCCGGGGACGTGAATGAGCAGTTCTTC
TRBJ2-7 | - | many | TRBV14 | CASSRAGLYEQYF | TGTGCCAGCAGCAGGGCCGGCTTGTACGAGCAGTACTTC
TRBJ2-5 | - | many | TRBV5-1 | CASSRDARVVETQYF | TGCGCCAGCAGTCGGGACGCCCGGGTGGTGGAGACCCAGTACTTC
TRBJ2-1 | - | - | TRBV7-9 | CASSADGGEQFF | TGTGCCAGCAGCGCCGACGGGGGTGAGCAGTTCTTC
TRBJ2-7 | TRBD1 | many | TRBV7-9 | CASSSRQGAYEQYF | TGTGCCAGCAGCTCGAGACAGGGCGCCTACGAGCAGTACTTC
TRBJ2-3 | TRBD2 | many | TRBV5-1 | CASSDGTSGSPDTQYF | TGCGCCAGCAGCGATGGGACTAGCGGGAGTCCAGATACGCAGTATTTT
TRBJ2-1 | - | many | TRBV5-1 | CASRGLRLDNEQFF | TGCGCCAGCAGGGGATTGCGGCTCGACAATGAGCAGTTCTTC
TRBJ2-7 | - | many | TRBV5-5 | CASSLVPVYEQYF | TGTGCCAGCAGCTTGGTCCCGGTATACGAGCAGTACTTC
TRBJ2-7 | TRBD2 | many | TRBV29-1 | CGARVSGTSGPYEQYF | TGCGGAGCACGGGTCTCCGGGACTAGCGGGCCCTACGAGCAGTACTTC
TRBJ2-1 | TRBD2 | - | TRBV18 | CASSRAGEDFYNEQFF | TGTGCCAGCTCAAGAGCGGGAGAGGACTTCTACAATGAGCAGTTCTTC
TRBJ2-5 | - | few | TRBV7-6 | CASSHWGNEETQYF | TGTGCCAGCAGCCATTGGGGAAACGAGGAGACCCAGTACTTC
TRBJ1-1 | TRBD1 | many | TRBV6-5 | CASSYSDRGNTEAFF | TGTGCCAGCAGTTACTCCGACAGGGGGAACACTGAAGCTTTCTTT
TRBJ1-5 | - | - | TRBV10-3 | CAISESTGLQPQHF | TGTGCCATCAGTGAGTCGACAGGTTTACAGCCCCAGCATTTT
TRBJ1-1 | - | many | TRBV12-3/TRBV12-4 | CASSPPDRMNTEAFF | TGTGCCAGCAGTCCCCCCGACAGGATGAACACTGAAGCTTTCTTT
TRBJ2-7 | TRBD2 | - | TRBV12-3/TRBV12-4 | CASSPRLAGGLREQYF | TGTGCCAGCAGTCCAAGACTAGCGGGAGGCCTGAGGGAGCAGTACTTC
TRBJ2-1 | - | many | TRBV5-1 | CASSAGTLSSHNEQFF | TGCGCCAGCAGCGCGGGGACCCTCTCGTCCCACAATGAGCAGTTCTTC
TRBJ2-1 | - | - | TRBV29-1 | CSVEYRTSYNEQFF | TGCAGCGTAGAATACAGGACCTCCTACAATGAGCAGTTCTTC
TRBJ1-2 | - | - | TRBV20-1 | CSARVADAYGYTF | TGCAGTGCTAGAGTAGCAGACGCCTATGGCTACACCTTC
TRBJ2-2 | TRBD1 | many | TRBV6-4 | CASRRTGGNTGELFF | TGTGCCAGCAGGAGAACAGGGGGCAACACCGGGGAGCTGTTTTTT
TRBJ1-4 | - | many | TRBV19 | CASSTWTRSEKLFF | TGTGCCAGTAGTACCTGGACTCGCAGTGAAAAACTGTTTTTT